These 9 T cell receptor beta chains originate from one sample sequenced in a study of T cell repertoires in cytomegalovirus infection. TCRdb itself ran the reads through MiXCR, one entry per CDR3 protein. The table lists approximately 990,000 distinct CDR3 sequences, under 40% of them singletons, with 13% in the top ten. The antigens of these receptors remain unknown. Sequences were derived from cultured CD8+ T cells from PBMCs, sampled from culture after CMV antigen stimulation. The receptors originated from a human donor in good health (CMV status not recorded). Some clones in this sample may be carry-over from other donors' samples.

The V call is TRBV24-1, the J call TRBJ1-1; 8 nucleotides agree with TRBD1. Germline CDR1 reads KGHDR; CDR2 reads SFDVKD. Losses at the gene ends were 0 bases for V and 1 base for J; bases not matched to a gene: 12. The CDR3 consists of 19 residues. Written as DNA, the CDR3 is TGTGCCACCAGTGATTTGCATGGCACAGGGGGTCGGGGGAACACTGAAGCTTTCTTT. Protein: CATSDLHGTGGRGNTEAFF.

CDR3 in DNA: TGTGCCAGTAGTGACGCCTACCCGGGAGAGCAGTACGTC. Protein: CASSDAYPGEQYV. The V and J genes are TRBV19 and TRBJ2-7; D possibly corresponds to TRBD2 (5 bases). The CDR3 consists of 13 residues. Trimming shortened V by 5 bases and J by 7 bases, and 15 bases separated the two germline ends. Germline values: CDR1 LNHDA, CDR2 SQIVND (reference sequence).

The chain combines TRBV10-1 with TRBJ2-1; 7 bases agree with TRBD2. The CDR3 is 15 residues long. Germline CDR1 WNHNN, CDR2 SYGVQD (reference sequence). V shed 2 bases, J shed 1 base, and the junction held 2 bases outside the gene matches. The CDR3 region is CASSEDGGSYNEQFF. The CDR3 nucleotides are TGCGCCAGCAGTGAGGACGGGGGGTCCTACAATGAGCAGTTCTTC.

This clonotype appeared a few times. The V gene is TRBV7-9, the J gene TRBJ2-2; D uncertain. CDR1 and CDR2 (germline): SEHNR, FQNEAQ (reference sequence). The germline V and J ends were trimmed by 3 bases and 6 bases, with 11 bases remaining between them. The CDR3 loop spans 14 amino acids. The CDR3 DNA reads as TGTGCCAGCAGCTTGGGGTCGCTTTCCGGGGAGCTGTTTTTT. Translated: CASSLGSLSGELFF.

The chain is built from TRBV7-9 and TRBJ2-1, with D perhaps TRBD1 or TRBD2 (7 bases each). CDR1 is SEHNR and CDR2 is FQNEAQ in the germline V gene (reference sequence). V lost 5 bases and J lost 8, with 16 bases in between. The CDR3 spans 14 residues. Written as DNA, the CDR3 is TGTGCCAGCAGCGGGACCAGGGGGGGCCATGAGCAGTTCTTC. Its protein is CASSGTRGGHEQFF.

The V gene is TRBV19, the J gene TRBJ1-2; 9 bases are shared with TRBD1. This CDR3 has 14 amino acids. V was pared by 5 bases and J by 2 bases, with 3 bases of the junction left unmatched. Germline V gene data show CDR1 as LNHDA and CDR2 as SQIVND (reference sequence). The CDR3 region is CASSRDRENYGYTF. The CDR3, as DNA: TGTGCCAGTAGTCGGGACAGGGAGAACTATGGCTACACCTTC.

Note on this clonotype: This sequence may be a read error, since a much larger clone differs from it by one base. The chain joins TRBV12-3 or TRBV12-4 to TRBJ1-1; D unresolved. This CDR3 is 11 amino acids long. Trimming took off 7 bases at V and 6 bases at J, with 9 bases between the two ends. The CDR3 protein is CASIRSAEAFF. DNA of the CDR3: TGTGCCAGCATCCGTAGCGCTGAAGCTTTCTTT.

V and J are TRBV11-2 and TRBJ1-6; 7 nucleotides agree with TRBD1. This CDR3 region has 14 residues. V gave up 5 bases and J gave up 9 bases; unmatched junction bases: 7. Germline CDR1 is SGHAT and CDR2 is FQNNGV. CDR3 residues: CASSLGQVISPLHF. The CDR3 nucleotides read TGTGCCAGCAGCCTCGGACAGGTTATTTCACCCCTCCACTTT.

This clonotype was seen a handful of times. The gene calls are TRBV7-9 and TRBJ1-6; 7 bases are shared with TRBD1. In germline, CDR1 is SEHNR, CDR2 FQNEAQ (reference sequence). The V gene end was trimmed by 5 bases and the J gene end by 10 bases; junction bases not matched to a gene: 8. The CDR3 has 14 amino acids. The CDR3 DNA reads as TGTGCCAGCAGCCCTCCCGGGACAGAGTCACCCCTCCACTTT. It codes for CASSPPGTESPLHF.